The 25 T cell receptor beta chains listed next were all sequenced from one sample in a study of shared clonotypes between healthy human individuals (dated by TCRdb to about 2020). The library was made by the immunoSEQ multiplex PCR assay. TCRdb re-hosts the immuneACCESS table, in-frame sequences only. Its copies lack some clones; in the studies checked, an unresolved V gene accounts for under half of them, and the cause for the rest is not known. This sample gives 730,000 or so clones in total; about two thirds of them show up just once. Together, the top ten hold about 2% of the sample. Sequencing was carried out using memory CD4+ T cells sorted from blood. In light of the paper, this sample's cell subset or site label describes: CD45RA-negative fraction. These TCRs come from a woman in her twenties or thirties in good health.

The chain combines TRBV7-9 with TRBJ1-2, with D uncertain. From germline, CDR1 is SEHNR and CDR2 FQNEAQ (reference sequence). V lost 5 bases, J lost 3 bases, and 16 bases lay in between. This CDR3 region has 15 residues. CDR3 nucleotide sequence: TGTGCCAGCAGCCTACGGGAGTATGCGCACTATGGCTACACCTTC. It translates to CASSLREYAHYGYTF.

This clone was found a few times. The chain recombines TRBV4-1 with TRBJ2-1, with TRBD2 as a possible D gene (5 bases). Germline CDR1 MGHRA, CDR2 YSYEKL. Trimming left V 0 bases short and J 4 bases short, with 16 bases between. This CDR3 is 17 amino acids long. This CDR3 is CASSQEASGIVYNEQFF. The CDR3 DNA reads as TGCGCCAGCAGCCAAGAGGCCTCGGGAATCGTATACAATGAGCAGTTCTTC.

The V and J genes are TRBV27 and TRBJ2-5; the D gene could be TRBD1 or TRBD2 (5 bases each). Germline values: CDR1 MNHEY, CDR2 SMNVEV (reference sequence). The CDR3 is 15 residues long. The V end lost 6 bases, the J end lost 7 bases, and 21 bases lay between the germline ends. CDR3 nucleotides: TGTGCCAGCAGGGGTGGGGGATACCAACCGTGGACCCAGTACTTC. This gives the protein CASRGGGYQPWTQYF.

This rearrangement joins TRBV19 to TRBJ2-3, with D unresolved. CDR3 length: 13 amino acids. In germline, CDR1 is LNHDA, CDR2 SQIVND (reference sequence). V was trimmed by 3 bases and J by 3 bases, leaving 7 bases between them. The CDR3 bases are TGTGCCAGTAGTATCCAGTTAACAGATACGCAGTATTTT. It yields the protein CASSIQLTDTQYF.

The chain links TRBV28 to TRBJ2-1, with D uncertain. Trimming shortened V by 6 bases and J by 7 bases, and 4 bases separated the two germline ends. The germline V gene encodes CDR1 MDHEN and CDR2 SYDVKM. CDR3 length equals 10 residues. CDR3 amino acids: CASRGNEQFF. The CDR3 coding sequence is TGTGCCAGCAGGGGTAATGAGCAGTTCTTC.

Comments on this clone: One end of the junction does not line up with germline, which may come from a read error. The chain combines TRBV9 with TRBJ2-7, with 7 nucleotides matching TRBD2. The CDR3 runs to 14 residues. Per the germline V gene, CDR1 is SGDLS and CDR2 is YYNGEE. CDR3 nucleotides: TGTGCCAGCAGCGCCGCCTGGGTAGCGGGCCGTCAGCACTTC. Its translation is CASSAAWVAGRQHF.

The chain uses TRBV9 and TRBJ2-2; D is ambiguous. Trimming stripped 3 bases from V and 2 bases from J, with 5 bases between. This CDR3 spans 13 amino acids. From germline, CDR1 is SGDLS and CDR2 YYNGEE. The DNA for the CDR3 is TGTGCCAGCAGCGCCTATAACACCGGGGAGCTGTTTTTT. Protein sequence: CASSAYNTGELFF.

This clone was observed once. The CDR3 protein is CASRSDSLNTEAFF. The CDR3 DNA is TGTGCCAGCAGGTCGGACAGCCTTAACACTGAAGCTTTCTTT. The J gene is TRBJ1-1, the V gene TRBV6-5; D may be TRBD1 (6 bases). The CDR3 extends over 14 amino acids. Trimming removed 6 bases from V and 2 bases from J, with 13 bases in between. The germline V gene encodes CDR1 MNHEY and CDR2 SVGAGI.

The chain links TRBV7-2 to TRBJ2-4, with D possibly TRBD2 on 5 matching bases. This CDR3 has 15 amino acids. Per the germline V gene, CDR1 is SGHTA and CDR2 is FQGNSA. V lost 5 bases, J lost 7 bases, and 18 bases lay in between. CDR3 region: CASSTLTRGGNIQYF. CDR3 sequence (DNA): TGTGCCAGCAGCACGCTAACCCGGGGTGGGAACATTCAGTACTTC.

This chain connects TRBV4-2 to TRBJ2-7; D is undetermined. The germline V gene has CDR1 LGHNA and CDR2 YNFKEQ. The V end was cut by 4 bases, the J end by 0 bases, with 13 bases between. This CDR3 spans 15 amino acids. The CDR3 DNA sequence: TGTGCCAGCAGCCCTAGTAGTCTAGACTCCTACGAGCAGTACTTC. Its protein product is CASSPSSLDSYEQYF.

The J gene is TRBJ2-7, the V gene TRBV10-3; D is unclear. The V and J ends lost 4 bases and 2 bases respectively, with 12 bases between them. This CDR3 has 14 amino acids. In germline, CDR1 is ENHRY, CDR2 SYGVKD. The CDR3 reads CAISGRSTTYEQYF. CDR3 in DNA: TGTGCCATCAGTGGCCGAAGTACCACCTACGAGCAGTACTTC.

This clone has just a few counts. This sequence joins TRBV29-1 and TRBJ2-1, with TRBD2 matching 8 bases. The CDR3 consists of 14 residues. Germline values: CDR1 SQVTM, CDR2 ANQGSEA. V trimming: 4 bases; J trimming: 7 bases; junction bases outside the gene matches: 9. CDR3 sequence reads: CSVVASGRFNEQFF. The CDR3 region has the DNA TGCAGCGTTGTAGCCAGCGGGAGATTTAATGAGCAGTTCTTC.

There are a few counts of this clone. This CDR3 is also generated by other DNA sequences in the sample. V and J are TRBV27 and TRBJ1-2; 8 nucleotides line up with TRBD1. J lost 8 bases, V lost 5 bases, and 10 bases had no gene match. This CDR3 contains 14 residues. Germline V gene lookup returns CDR1 MNHEY and CDR2 SMNVEV (reference sequence). The CDR3, as DNA: TGTGCCAGCAGTAGCTCGGACAGGGTGGGAGGCTACACCTTC. Residues: CASSSSDRVGGYTF.

The CDR3 DNA is TGCGCCAGCCGGGACAGGGATATAGAGACCCAGTACTTC. Protein product: CASRDRDIETQYF. This chain uses TRBV5-1 with TRBJ2-5; 9 bases match TRBD1. The J segment lost 4 bases and the V segment lost 7 bases, leaving 5 bases of the junction unmatched. The CDR3 contains 13 residues. Germline V CDR1 and CDR2: SGHRS, YFSETQ.

This clone showed up just once. The chain uses TRBV5-1 and TRBJ2-3; TRBD2 agrees at 9 bases. Trimming took 4 bases from V and 5 from J; bases not matched to a gene: 5. The germline V gene encodes CDR1 SGHRS and CDR2 YFSETQ. The CDR3 loop spans 14 amino acids. The CDR3 DNA is TGCGCCAGCAGCCCGCAGACTAGCGGAGATACGCAGTATTTT. This encodes CASSPQTSGDTQYF.

The rearrangement joins TRBV11-2 to TRBJ2-3; tentatively, D is TRBD1 or TRBD2 (5 bases each). Germline V gene sequence: CDR1 SGHAT, CDR2 FQNNGV. V gave up 5 bases and J gave up 6 bases, with 15 bases separating them. This CDR3 comprises 14 residues. Written as DNA, the CDR3 is TGTGCCAGCAGCCTCACGGGGCCCCGTGATACGCAGTATTTT. Protein product: CASSLTGPRDTQYF.

This clone was seen only once. V gene TRBV7-8 combines with J gene TRBJ1-6; TRBD1 agrees at 8 bases. The CDR3 is 15 residues long. Trimming cost V 5 bases and J 6 bases; bases outside gene matches: 6. The germline CDR1 and CDR2 sequences are SGHVS and FQNEAQ. Here the CDR3 DNA reads TGTGCCAGCAGCCCCGGGACAGGTGCTAATTCACCCCTCCACTTT. It specifies CASSPGTGANSPLHF.

The chain combines TRBV28 with TRBJ2-1; 9 bases are shared with TRBD1. With V trimmed by 5 bases and J by 6 bases, 11 bases remained unmatched. CDR1 and CDR2 (germline): MDHEN, SYDVKM. This CDR3 spans 16 amino acids. CDR3 loop: CASSPDGTGRRNEQFF. The CDR3 nucleotides are TGTGCCAGCAGTCCGGATGGGACAGGGCGCCGCAATGAGCAGTTCTTC.

The chain couples TRBV19 to TRBJ2-7; D ambiguous. The V end lost 3 bases, the J end lost 1 base, and 10 bases lay between the germline ends. Germline V gene data show CDR1 as LNHDA and CDR2 as SQIVND (reference sequence). The CDR3 runs to 14 residues. The CDR3 coding sequence is TGTGCCAGTAGTATCTCAGACATTTCCTACGAGCAGTACTTC. It yields the protein CASSISDISYEQYF.

The chain joins TRBV2 to TRBJ2-5; a weak D match, TRBD1 (5 bases). Trimming left V 7 bases short and J 13 bases short, with 19 bases between. Germline-derived CDR1 and CDR2 are SNHLY and FYNNEI. This CDR3 has 12 amino acids. The DNA of the CDR3 is TGTGCCAGCACACCAATGGGGCCTTCCCTGTACTTC. Its protein is CASTPMGPSLYF.

This chain links TRBV4-1 with TRBJ2-2, with D possibly matching TRBD2 (5 bases). The length of the CDR3 is 12 residues. Germline V gene sequence: CDR1 MGHRA, CDR2 YSYEKL. With 4 bases removed from V and 7 bases from J, the gap between germline ends came to 7 bases. CDR3 protein: CASSREIGELFF. CDR3 nucleotides: TGCGCCAGCAGCCGGGAGATCGGGGAGCTGTTTTTT.

The chain is built from TRBV5-6 and TRBJ2-3; 7 positions agree with TRBD2. The CDR3 runs 15 residues. V shed 4 bases, J shed 3 bases, and the junction held 8 bases outside the gene matches. The V gene's germline CDR1 is SGHDT and CDR2 YYEEEE. The CDR3 DNA is TGTGCCAGCAGCCTACTAGCGTTGGGTACAGATACGCAGTATTTT. Protein sequence: CASSLLALGTDTQYF.

This clone was seen a handful of times. V and J are TRBV29-1 and TRBJ2-5; TRBD2 agrees at 8 bases. V shed 6 bases, J shed 6 bases, and the junction held 9 bases outside the gene matches. This CDR3 is 13 amino acids long. CDR1 is SQVTM and CDR2 is ANQGSEA in the germline V gene. The chain's CDR3 is CSVPPGGTQTQYF. Here the CDR3 DNA reads TGCAGCGTACCCCCGGGAGGGACACAGACCCAGTACTTC.

The V and J genes are TRBV29-1 and TRBJ2-5; D possibly corresponds to TRBD1 (6 bases). TRBJ2-7 matches the DNA end more closely, so the J call is doubtful. Germline lookup yields CDR1 SQVTM and CDR2 ANQGSEA. The CDR3 is 12 amino acids. The CDR3 loop reads CSVGTASYEQYF. Written as DNA, the CDR3 is TGCAGCGTTGGGACAGCGTCCTACGAGCAGTACTTC.

About this clone itself: The sample carries other DNA sequences with the same CDR3. CDR3 sequence (DNA): TGTGCCAGCTCAGATGAGGGACAGGGAACAGATACGCAGTATTTT. Translation: CASSDEGQGTDTQYF. V gene TRBV6-6 combines with J gene TRBJ2-3; 9 bases fit TRBD1. There are 15 residues in the CDR3. V lost 8 bases and J lost 3; bases outside the gene matches: 9. Germline lookup yields CDR1 MNHNY and CDR2 SVGAGI (reference sequence).